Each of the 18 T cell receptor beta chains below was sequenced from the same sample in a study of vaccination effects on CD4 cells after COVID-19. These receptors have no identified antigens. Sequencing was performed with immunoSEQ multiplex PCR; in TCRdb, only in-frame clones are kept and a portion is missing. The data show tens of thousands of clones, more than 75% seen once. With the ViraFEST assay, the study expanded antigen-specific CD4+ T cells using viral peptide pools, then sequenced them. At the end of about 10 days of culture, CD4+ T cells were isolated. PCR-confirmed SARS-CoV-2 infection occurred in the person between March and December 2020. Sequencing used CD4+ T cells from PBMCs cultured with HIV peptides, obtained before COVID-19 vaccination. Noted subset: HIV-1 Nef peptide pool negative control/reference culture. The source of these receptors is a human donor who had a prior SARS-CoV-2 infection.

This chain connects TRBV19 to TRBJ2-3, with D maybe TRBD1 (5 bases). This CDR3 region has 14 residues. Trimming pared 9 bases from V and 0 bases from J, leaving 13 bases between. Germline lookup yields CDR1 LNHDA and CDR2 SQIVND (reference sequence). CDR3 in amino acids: CASQDRSSTDTQYF. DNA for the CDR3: TGTGCCAGCCAAGACAGATCTAGCACAGATACGCAGTATTTT. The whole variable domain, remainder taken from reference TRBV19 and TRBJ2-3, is DGGITQSPKYLFRKEGQNVTLSCEQNLNHDAMYWYRQDPGQGLRLIYYSQIVNDFQKGDIAEGYSVSREKKESFPLTVTSAQKNPTAFYLCASQDRSSTDTQYFGPGTRLTVL.

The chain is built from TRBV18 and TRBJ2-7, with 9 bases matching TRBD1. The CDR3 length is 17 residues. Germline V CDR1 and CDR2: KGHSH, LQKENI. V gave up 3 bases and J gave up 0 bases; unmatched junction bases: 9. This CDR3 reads CASSPPWGQGGSYEQYF. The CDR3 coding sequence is TGTGCCAGCTCACCTCCATGGGGACAGGGTGGCTCCTACGAGCAGTACTTC.

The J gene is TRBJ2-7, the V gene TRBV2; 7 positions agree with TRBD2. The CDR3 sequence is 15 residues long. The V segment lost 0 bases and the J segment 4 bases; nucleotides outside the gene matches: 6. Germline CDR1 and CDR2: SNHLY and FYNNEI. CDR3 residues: CASSEAPGGLYEQYF. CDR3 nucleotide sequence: TGTGCCAGCAGTGAAGCCCCGGGAGGACTTTACGAGCAGTACTTC.

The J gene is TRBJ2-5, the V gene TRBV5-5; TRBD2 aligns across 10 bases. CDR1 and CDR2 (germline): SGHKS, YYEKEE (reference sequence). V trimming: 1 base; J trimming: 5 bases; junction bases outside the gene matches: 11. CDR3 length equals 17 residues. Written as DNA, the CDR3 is TGTGCCAGCAGCTTGAAAAGCGGGAGGGCCTTTCCGGAGACCCAGTACTTC. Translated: CASSLKSGRAFPETQYF.

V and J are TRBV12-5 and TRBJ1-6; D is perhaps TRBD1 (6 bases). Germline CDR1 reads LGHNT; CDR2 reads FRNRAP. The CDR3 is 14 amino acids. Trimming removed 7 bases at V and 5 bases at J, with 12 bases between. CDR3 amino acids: CASAKDSHNSPLHF. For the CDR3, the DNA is TGTGCTAGTGCCAAGGACAGCCATAATTCACCCCTCCACTTT.

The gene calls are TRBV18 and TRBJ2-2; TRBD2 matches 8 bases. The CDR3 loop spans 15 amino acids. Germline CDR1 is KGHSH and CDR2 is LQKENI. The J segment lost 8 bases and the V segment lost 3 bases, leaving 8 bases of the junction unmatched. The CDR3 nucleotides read TGTGCCAGCTCACCCGGACTAGCACGGGCTGGGGAGCTGTTTTTT. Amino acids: CASSPGLARAGELFF. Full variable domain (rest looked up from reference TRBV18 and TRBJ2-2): NAGVMQNPRHLVRRRGQEARLRCSPMKGHSHVYWYRQLPEEGLKFMVYLQKENIIDESGMPKERFSAEFPKEGPSILRIQQVVRGDSAAYFCASSPGLARAGELFFGEGSRLTVL.

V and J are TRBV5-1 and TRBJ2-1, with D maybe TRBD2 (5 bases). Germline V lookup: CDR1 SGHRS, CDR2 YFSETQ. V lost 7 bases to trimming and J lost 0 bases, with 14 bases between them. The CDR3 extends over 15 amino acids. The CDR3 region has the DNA TGCGCCAGCGGCTCAAGTACTAGCTCCTACAATGAGCAGTTCTTC. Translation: CASGSSTSSYNEQFF. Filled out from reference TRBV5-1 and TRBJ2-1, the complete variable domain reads KAGVTQTPRYLIKTRGQQVTLSCSPISGHRSVSWYQQTPGQGLQFLFEYFSETQRNKGNFPGRFSGRQFSNSRSEMNVSTLELGDSALYLCASGSSTSSYNEQFFGPGTRLTVL.

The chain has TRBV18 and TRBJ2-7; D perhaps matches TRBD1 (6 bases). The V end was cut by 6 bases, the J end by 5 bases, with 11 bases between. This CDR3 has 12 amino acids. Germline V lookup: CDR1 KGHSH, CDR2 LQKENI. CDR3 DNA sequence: TGTGCCAGCTCGGAACAGGGCAACGAGCAGTACTTC. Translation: CASSEQGNEQYF.

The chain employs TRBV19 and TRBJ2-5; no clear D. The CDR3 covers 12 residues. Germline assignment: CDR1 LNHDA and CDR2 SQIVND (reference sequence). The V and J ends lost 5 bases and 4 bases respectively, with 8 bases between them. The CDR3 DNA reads TGTGCCAGTAGTTGGGGTGGAGAGACCCAGTACTTC. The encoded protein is CASSWGGETQYF.

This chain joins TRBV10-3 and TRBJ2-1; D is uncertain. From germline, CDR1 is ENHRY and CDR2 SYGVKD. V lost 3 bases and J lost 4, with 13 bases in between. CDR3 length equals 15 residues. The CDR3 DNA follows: TGTGCCATCAGTGACTCCGCCAACCGATACAATGAGCAGTTCTTC. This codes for CAISDSANRYNEQFF.

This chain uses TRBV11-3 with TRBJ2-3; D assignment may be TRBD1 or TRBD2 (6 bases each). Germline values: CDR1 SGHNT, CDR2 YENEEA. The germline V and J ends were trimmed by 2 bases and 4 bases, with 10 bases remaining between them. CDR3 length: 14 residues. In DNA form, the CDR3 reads TGTGCCAGCAGCTTAACTAGGGGGGCAGATACGCAGTATTTT. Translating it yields CASSLTRGADTQYF.

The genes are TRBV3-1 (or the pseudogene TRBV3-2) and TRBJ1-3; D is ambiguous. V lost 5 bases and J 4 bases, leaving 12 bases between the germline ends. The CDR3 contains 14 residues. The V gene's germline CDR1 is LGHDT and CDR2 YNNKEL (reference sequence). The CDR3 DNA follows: TGTGCCAGCAGCAACGGGGTTCCGGGAAACACCATATATTTT. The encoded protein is CASSNGVPGNTIYF.

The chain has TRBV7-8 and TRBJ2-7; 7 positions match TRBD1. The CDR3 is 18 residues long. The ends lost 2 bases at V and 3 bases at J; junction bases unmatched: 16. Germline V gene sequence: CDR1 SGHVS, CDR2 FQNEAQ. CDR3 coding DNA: TGTGCCAGCAGCTTATGGATGGGGCGTGTAGGGGGCATCTACGAGCAGTACTTC. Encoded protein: CASSLWMGRVGGIYEQYF. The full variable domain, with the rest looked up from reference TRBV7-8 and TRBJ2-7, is GAGVSQSPRYKVAKRGQDVALRCDPISGHVSLFWYQQALGQGPEFLTYFQNEAQLDKSGLPSDRFFAERPEGSVSTLKIQRTQQEDSAVYLCASSLWMGRVGGIYEQYFGPGTRLTVT.

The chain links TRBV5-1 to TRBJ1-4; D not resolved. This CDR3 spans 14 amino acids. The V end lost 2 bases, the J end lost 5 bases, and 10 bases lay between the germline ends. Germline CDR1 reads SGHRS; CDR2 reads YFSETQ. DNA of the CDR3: TGCGCCAGCAGCTTTTTGCCCGGGAATGAAAAACTGTTTTTT. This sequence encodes CASSFLPGNEKLFF.

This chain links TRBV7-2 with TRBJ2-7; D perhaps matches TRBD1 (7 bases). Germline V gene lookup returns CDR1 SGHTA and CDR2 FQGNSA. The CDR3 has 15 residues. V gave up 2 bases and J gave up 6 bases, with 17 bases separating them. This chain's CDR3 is CASSLFRGAEVEQYF. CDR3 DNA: TGTGCCAGCAGCTTATTCAGGGGGGCAGAGGTCGAGCAGTACTTC.

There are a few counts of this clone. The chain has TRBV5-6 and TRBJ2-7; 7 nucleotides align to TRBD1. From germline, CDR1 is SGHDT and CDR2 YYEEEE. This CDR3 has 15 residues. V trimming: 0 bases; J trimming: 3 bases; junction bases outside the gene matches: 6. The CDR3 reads CASSLGQGSFYEQYF. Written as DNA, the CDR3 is TGTGCCAGCAGCTTGGGACAGGGAAGTTTCTACGAGCAGTACTTC.

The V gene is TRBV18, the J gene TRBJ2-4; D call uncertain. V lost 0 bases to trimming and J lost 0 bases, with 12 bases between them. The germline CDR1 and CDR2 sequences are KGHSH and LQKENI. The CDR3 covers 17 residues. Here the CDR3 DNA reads TGTGCCAGCTCACCACCACGGCAGGTCCTAGCCAAAAACATTCAGTACTTC. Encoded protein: CASSPPRQVLAKNIQYF. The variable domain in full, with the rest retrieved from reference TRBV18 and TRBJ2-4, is NAGVMQNPRHLVRRRGQEARLRCSPMKGHSHVYWYRQLPEEGLKFMVYLQKENIIDESGMPKERFSAEFPKEGPSILRIQQVVRGDSAAYFCASSPPRQVLAKNIQYFGAGTRLSVL.

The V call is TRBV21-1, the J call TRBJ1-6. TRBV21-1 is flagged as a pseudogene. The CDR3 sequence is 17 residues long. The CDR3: CASSKDFGSSGDSPLHF. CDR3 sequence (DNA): TGTGCCAGCAGCAAAGACTTTGGGAGTTCGGGGGATTCACCCCTCCACTTT.